These 14 T cell receptor beta chains originate from one sample sequenced in a study of brain T cells in children with intractable seizures. Sequenced by immunoSEQ multiplex PCR; TCRdb stores in-frame clones only, minus some. The table lists roughly 8,700 clones, 69% of them singletons, with around 19% in the top ten. Sequencing was limited to surgery cases with top T cell transcript signatures in brain tissue. Here the sequenced sample was resected brain tissue, taken at surgery. The receptors were gathered from a girl aged 2 to 9 with tuberous sclerosis and intractable seizures.

This clone was detected a few times. The chain couples TRBV5-5 to TRBJ1-1; 7 nucleotides line up with TRBD1. The CDR3 is 16 amino acids. Germline V gene lookup returns CDR1 SGHKS and CDR2 YYEKEE (reference sequence). The V and J ends lost 4 bases and 1 base, in that order; junction bases with no gene match: 10. This CDR3 reads CASSLRQGRTNTEAFF. The CDR3 DNA sequence: TGTGCCAGCAGCCTTAGACAGGGTAGGACGAACACTGAAGCTTTCTTT.

The CDR3 sequence: CASRDATSYEQYF. The CDR3 DNA reads as TGCGCCAGCAGAGATGCGACCTCCTACGAGCAGTACTTC. The rearrangement links TRBV10-2 to TRBJ2-7, with unresolved D. The CDR3 runs 13 residues. V lost 6 bases to trimming and J lost 0 bases, with 9 bases between them. Germline V lookup: CDR1 WSHSY, CDR2 SAAADI.

This clone showed up just once. V and J are TRBV19 and TRBJ2-1, with D possibly TRBD2 on 5 matching bases. V lost 5 bases to trimming and J lost 7 bases, with 12 bases between them. The CDR3 totals 13 residues. In germline, CDR1 is LNHDA, CDR2 SQIVND (reference sequence). The CDR3 region has the DNA TGTGCCAGTAGTGAGGGATGGAGGAATGAGCAGTTCTTC. It specifies CASSEGWRNEQFF.

This rearrangement joins TRBV6-5 to TRBJ2-5; tentative D call: TRBD2 (5 bases). There are 15 residues in the CDR3. Trimming cost V 3 bases and J 2 bases, with 13 bases left between them. Germline loops: CDR1 MNHEY, CDR2 SVGAGI. The CDR3 DNA is TGTGCCAGCAGTTATTTAAATCGGGAACAAGAGACCCAGTACTTC. Translating it yields CASSYLNREQETQYF.

J is TRBJ1-6 and V is TRBV2, with a possible D match to TRBD1 (5 bases). Trimming shortened V by 1 base and J by 10 bases, and 14 bases separated the two germline ends. Germline V CDR1 and CDR2: SNHLY, FYNNEI. The CDR3 extends over 15 amino acids. The CDR3 protein is CASSEGRVSGSPLHF. CDR3 DNA: TGTGCCAGCAGTGAAGGCAGGGTTTCAGGCTCACCCCTCCACTTT.

The rearrangement joins TRBV7-3 to TRBJ2-7, with D possibly TRBD1 on 6 matching bases. CDR1 SGHTA and CDR2 FQGTGA come from the germline V gene. V was cut by 4 bases and J by 7 bases, with 29 bases left in between. This CDR3 comprises 18 residues. As DNA, the CDR3 is TGTGCCAGCAGCTCCGCCTTAATTCCCACAGGGAATGTACGGGAGCAGTACGTC. It translates to CASSSALIPTGNVREQYV.

This clone came up once. This sequence joins TRBV4-1 and TRBJ1-5, with TRBD1 matching over 7 bases. The germline CDR1 and CDR2 sequences are MGHRA and YSYEKL. With V trimmed by 6 bases and J by 4 bases, 9 bases remained unmatched. The CDR3 is 15 residues long. The CDR3 loop reads CASSPTGDWNQPQHF. Written as DNA, the CDR3 is TGCGCCAGCAGTCCCACAGGGGATTGGAATCAGCCCCAGCATTTT.

This clone was counted only a few times. The genes are TRBV6-6 and TRBJ1-5, with 10 bases matching TRBD1. CDR1 and CDR2 (germline): MNHNY, SVGAGI (reference sequence). The CDR3 length is 14 residues. The ends lost 8 bases at V and 7 bases at J; junction bases unmatched: 8. CDR3 coding DNA: TGTGCCAGCTGTCTGGGACAGGGGTTACAGCCCCAGCATTTT. Translation: CASCLGQGLQPQHF.

Note on this clone: One end of the junction fails to match germline, which may point to a read error. This sequence joins TRBV5-4 and TRBJ1-2; perhaps TRBD1 as D (6 bases). Per the germline V gene, CDR1 is SGHNT and CDR2 is YYREEE (reference sequence). This CDR3 contains 15 residues. The CDR3 spells CASSLRGAMNSGYTF. The CDR3 coding sequence is TGTGCCAGCAGTCTCAGGGGCGCGATGAACTCTGGCTACACCTTC.

The chain combines TRBV24-1 with TRBJ2-2; possibly TRBD1 for D (5 bases). Germline CDR1 KGHDR, CDR2 SFDVKD. This CDR3 spans 16 amino acids. V was shortened by 0 bases and J by 1 base, with 8 bases between the two germline ends. CDR3 loop: CATSDLGQENTGELFF. The DNA for the CDR3 is TGTGCCACCAGTGATTTGGGACAAGAGAACACCGGGGAGCTGTTTTTT.

This CDR3 is CASSQGGVPRGYTF. CDR3 bases: TGTGCCAGCAGCCAAGGAGGGGTACCTCGGGGCTACACCTTC. V gene TRBV3-1 (or the pseudogene TRBV3-2) combines with J gene TRBJ1-2; TRBD1 might be the D (5 bases). The germline CDR1 and CDR2 sequences are LGHDT and YNNKEL (reference sequence). Trimming stripped 1 base from V and 8 bases from J, with 14 bases between. The CDR3 runs to 14 residues.

By share of the sample, this clone is large. The V gene is TRBV10-3, the J gene TRBJ2-5; tentative D call: TRBD1 (6 bases). This CDR3 has 15 residues. In germline, CDR1 is ENHRY, CDR2 SYGVKD. Trimming pared 0 bases from V and 2 bases from J, leaving 10 bases between. The DNA for the CDR3 is TGTGCCATCAGTGAGTCAGGTGGACAGCAAGAGACCCAGTACTTC. Protein: CAISESGGQQETQYF.

The chain has TRBV6-1 and TRBJ1-1, with D hard to call. CDR3 length: 15 residues. Germline CDR1 reads MNHNS; CDR2 reads SASEGT. Trimming shortened V by 3 bases and J by 0 bases, and 11 bases separated the two germline ends. Here the CDR3 DNA reads TGTGCCAGCAGTGAGGCGATCGGAATGAACACTGAAGCTTTCTTT. Amino acids: CASSEAIGMNTEAFF.

The CDR3 reads CASSVESGGAWDTQYF. CDR3 in DNA: TGTGCCAGCAGCGTAGAAAGCGGGGGGGCCTGGGATACGCAGTATTTT. This chain joins TRBV9 and TRBJ2-3, with TRBD2 matching 10 bases. With V trimmed by 0 bases and J by 6 bases, 7 bases remained unmatched. This CDR3 has 16 residues. CDR1 is SGDLS, CDR2 YYNGEE, per germline.